The clone carrying this T cell receptor (beta chain) was seen a handful of times. Its specificity is unknown. This sample is drawn from a study of blood T cells in healthy people across ages. On the study more broadly: For every two T cells, template switching captured about one barcoded beta molecule. Study results and limitations: Comparison with aged donors showed that long-lived donors had more naive CD4+ cells and higher diversity.

V shed 0 bases and J shed 1 base, with 12 bases lying between them. CDR1 is DFQATT, CDR2 SNEGSKA, per germline (reference sequence). The CDR3 covers 15 residues. The second PCR ran about 6 to 11 cycles with a sample-barcoded 5' primer and J-beta primers. Every sample returned 2.5 million or more CDR3-containing paired-end reads. In TCRdb, the 5' RACE reads were re-called with MiXCR into one record per CDR3 protein. The table shows 1.5 million to 2 million distinct CDR3 sequences, with about 39% occurring only once. Extractions gave at least 5.5 micrograms of total RNA per sample. The sequence was obtained from a human donor in good health. The specimen sequenced was blood. The chain carries TRBV20-1 and TRBJ1-2, with a tentative D call TRBD1 (5 bases). DNA for the CDR3: TGCAGTGCTAGAGATCGTCAGGGTTTTAACTATGGCTACACCTTC. Protein sequence: CSARDRQGFNYGYTF.